This TCR beta chain was recorded in a study of sequential checkpoint blockade in melanoma. The sample's treatment: randomized to nivolumab then ipilimumab (arm A) or the reverse (arm B). V shed 0 bases, J shed 6 bases, and the junction held 10 bases outside the gene matches. Germline CDR1 and CDR2: MNHEY and SVGAGI. CDR3 length equals 16 residues. Using immunoSEQ multiplex PCR, the repertoire was profiled, and TCRdb retains in-frame clones only, with some absent. The repertoire holds 12,000 or so clones, with about 79% as singletons. The chain uses TRBV6-5 and TRBJ2-7; 8 bases map to TRBD2. Specimen: CD8+ T cells sorted from blood (inferred from file names), collected from a patient given nivolumab and ipilimumab in sequence. The TCR originated in a human donor with melanoma. The CDR3 nucleotides read TGTGCCAGCAGTTACTCGAATCCCGGGAGGGTCTCCGAGCAGTACTTC. Protein: CASSYSNPGRVSEQYF.